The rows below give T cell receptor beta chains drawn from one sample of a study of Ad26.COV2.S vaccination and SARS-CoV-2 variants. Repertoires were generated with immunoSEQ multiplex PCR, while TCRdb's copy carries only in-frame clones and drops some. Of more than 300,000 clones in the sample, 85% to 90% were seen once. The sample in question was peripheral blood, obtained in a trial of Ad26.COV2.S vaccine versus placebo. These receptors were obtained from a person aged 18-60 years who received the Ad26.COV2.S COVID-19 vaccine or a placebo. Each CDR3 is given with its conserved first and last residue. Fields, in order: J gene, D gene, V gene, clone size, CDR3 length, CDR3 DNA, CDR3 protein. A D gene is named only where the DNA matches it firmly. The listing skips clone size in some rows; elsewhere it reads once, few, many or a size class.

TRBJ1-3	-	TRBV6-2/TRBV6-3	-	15	TGTGCCAGCAGTTACGAGGGAATTCTTGGAAACACCATATATTTT	CASSYEGILGNTIYF
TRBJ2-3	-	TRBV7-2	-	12	TGTGCCAGCAGCACAAGCAGGACGACGCAGTATTTT	CASSTSRTTQYF
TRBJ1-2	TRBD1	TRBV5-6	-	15	TGTGCCAGCAGCTTGGAGTCAGCAGGGGGGTACGGCTACACCTTC	CASSLESAGGYGYTF
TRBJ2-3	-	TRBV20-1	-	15	TGCAGTGCTAGTTATGGGGGGGCCGGCACAGATACGCAGTATTTT	CSASYGGAGTDTQYF
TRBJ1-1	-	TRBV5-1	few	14	TGCGCCAGCAGCCCCCGAGGGGGGGACACTGAAGCTTTCTTT	CASSPRGGDTEAFF
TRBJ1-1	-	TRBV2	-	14	TGTGCCACCCACAGGATGTGGACTAACACTGAAGCTTTCTTT	CATHRMWTNTEAFF
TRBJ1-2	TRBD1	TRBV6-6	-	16	TGTGCCAGCAGTCGAGCATCCCACAGGGGAAACTATGGCTACACCTTC	CASSRASHRGNYGYTF
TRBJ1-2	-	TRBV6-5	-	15	TGTGCCAGCGGCCTTAGGACAGATTCTTTCTATGGCTACACCTTC	CASGLRTDSFYGYTF
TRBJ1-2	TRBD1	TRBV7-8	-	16	TGTGCCAGCAGCCCCCATGCTGGACAGGTTAACTATGGCTACACCTTC	CASSPHAGQVNYGYTF
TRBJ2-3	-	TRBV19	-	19	TGTGCCAGTAGCCTGCTATTAACTCGCAGGCCTTTTAGCACAGATACGCAGTATTTT	CASSLLLTRRPFSTDTQYF
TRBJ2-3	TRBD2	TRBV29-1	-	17	TGCAGCGTTGCAGCGGGGGGCCCACGGTATGGCACAGATACGCAGTATTTT	CSVAAGGPRYGTDTQYF